This T cell receptor (beta chain) was sequenced in a study of cytomegalovirus exposure and HLA in healthy donors. Regarding the study as a whole: Productive rates of about 90% or about 30% were seen for most TCR beta V segments in an earlier analysis. Rare sequences made up most TCRs, while some public TCRs were found in many donors.

The germline V gene has CDR1 MNHEY and CDR2 SVGAGI. The CDR3 loop spans 15 amino acids. V was pared by 11 bases and J by 0 bases, with 19 bases between. The donors, nominally healthy at sampling, likely had unrecorded immune exposures. A remark on this clone: What it binds is unknown.

13 Jbeta primers and 60 Vbeta primers were used for the PCR. Profiling relied on immunoSEQ multiplex PCR, and the TCRdb table lists in-frame clones only, not all of them. This table holds around 180,000 clones, roughly nine tenths found once. What was sequenced was PBMCs. The clonotype was recovered from a girl under three years old in good health and CMV-seronegative. V is TRBV6-5 and J is TRBJ1-1, with D perhaps TRBD1 (6 bases). Here the CDR3 reads CASGRGHLMNTEAFF. As DNA, the CDR3 is TGTGCCTCCGGGCGGGGGCACCTGATGAACACTGAAGCTTTCTTT.